A single TCR beta chain is shown here with its context. Antigen: not known. The data were produced by immunoSEQ multiplex PCR, yet TCRdb's version contains in-frame clones alone and is incomplete. The sample yields some 90,000 clones, about 88% seen once. The CDR3 covers 11 residues. Germline CDR1 and CDR2: DFQATT and SNEGSKA (reference sequence). Trimming took 5 bases from V and 12 from J, leaving 14 bases between them. The data derive from a study of T cell responses to AZD1222 COVID-19 vaccine. Study-level findings and limits: Baseline seropositivity occurred in only a handful of AZD1222 recipients. Clonal diversity may have been underestimated, and the donors were mostly white British, with more females than males. Every sample of the repertoires postdated the peak T cell response.

The receptor comes from an adult in good health. Sequencing used peripheral blood, obtained on day 0 of AZD1222 vaccination. The chain joins TRBV20-1 to TRBJ2-1, with D possibly being TRBD1 (5 bases). The CDR3 region is CSAGLPQGQFF. The CDR3 bases are TGCAGTGCTGGCTTACCCCAGGGGCAGTTCTTC.